This T cell receptor (beta chain) was documented in a study of CD4 T cells in relation to SARS-CoV-2 and coronaviruses. General observations from the study: Memory recall responses, not primary responses primed in culture, are what the assay detects.

Unexposed donor CD4+ T cells date from about 2011-2018, before the COVID-19 pandemic. There are 11 residues in the CDR3. Germline V lookup: CDR1 DFQATT, CDR2 SNEGSKA (reference sequence). As for this clone: Its target is not known.

Uncultured naive and memory CD4+ T cells supplied DNA for deep TCR-beta sequencing. Some clones are missing from TCRdb's copy, which holds only in-frame ones; the method was immunoSEQ multiplex PCR. Here the sample spans some 69,000 clones, 94% being singletons. The rearrangement joins TRBV20-1 to TRBJ1-1; D is ambiguous. The source material was naive CD4+ T cells from PBMCs. Specified subset: naive CD4+ T cells isolated by negative enrichment. The receptor comes from a human donor in good health. As DNA, the CDR3 is TGCAGCCCTCAGCGTCGGACTGAAGCTTTCTTT. Translating gives CSPQRRTEAFF.